This TCR beta chain was observed in a study of blood T cell repertoires in COVID-19. As for the study in general: The study drew acute and convalescent COVID-19 samples from the United States, Italy and Spain. The analysed material was cDNA or gDNA that came from T cells, B-cell-depleted T cells, or PBMCs.

Under the authors' procedure: Reference gene primers were amplified, and this amplification served to estimate nucleated cell counts. TCRdb's copy holds only in-frame clones and misses some; the assay was immunoSEQ multiplex PCR. That table supplies the V and J calls and clone size; D and trimming were determined from the DNA. The sample lists 85,000 to 100,000 clones, roughly 89% occurring once. The CDR3 has 15 amino acids. The trim removed 8 bases at V and 1 base at J, leaving 8 bases unmatched. Germline CDR1 and CDR2: MDHEN and SYDVKM. The sequence derives from a man aged 45 to 65 with active or convalescent COVID-19. Sequenced input: peripheral blood. V is TRBV28 and J is TRBJ1-1; 9 bases map to TRBD1. CDR3 residues: CASLNGGQGNTEAFF. CDR3 nucleotides: TGTGCCAGCCTCAATGGGGGACAGGGGAACACTGAAGCTTTCTTT.